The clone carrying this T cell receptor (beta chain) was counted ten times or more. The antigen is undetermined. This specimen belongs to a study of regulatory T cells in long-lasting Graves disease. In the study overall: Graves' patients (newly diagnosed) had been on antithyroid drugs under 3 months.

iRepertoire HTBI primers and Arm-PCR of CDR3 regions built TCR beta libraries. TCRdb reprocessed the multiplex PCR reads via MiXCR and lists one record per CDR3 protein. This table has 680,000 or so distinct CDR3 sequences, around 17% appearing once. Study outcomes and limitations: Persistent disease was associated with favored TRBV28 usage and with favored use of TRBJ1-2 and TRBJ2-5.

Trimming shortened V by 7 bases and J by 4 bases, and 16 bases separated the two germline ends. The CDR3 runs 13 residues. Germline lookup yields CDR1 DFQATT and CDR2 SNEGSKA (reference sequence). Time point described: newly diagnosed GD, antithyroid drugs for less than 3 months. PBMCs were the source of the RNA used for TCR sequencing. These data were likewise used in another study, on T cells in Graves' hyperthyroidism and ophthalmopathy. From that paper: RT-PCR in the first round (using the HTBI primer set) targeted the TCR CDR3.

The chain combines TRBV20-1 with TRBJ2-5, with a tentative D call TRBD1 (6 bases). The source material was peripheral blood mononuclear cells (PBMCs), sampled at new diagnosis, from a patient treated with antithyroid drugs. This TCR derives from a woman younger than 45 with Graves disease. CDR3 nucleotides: TGCAGTGTCCCTCCCAAACAGGGAGAGACCCAGTACTTC. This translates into CSVPPKQGETQYF.